The source of this T cell receptor (beta chain) is a study of blood T cell repertoires in COVID-19. Participants reported their clinical history, and cohort assignment relied on those reports. TCRdb keeps only in-frame clones here, not all; method: immunoSEQ multiplex PCR. The sample shows some 380,000 clones, around 87% of them seen only once. The CDR3 length is 15 residues. Between the trimmed V and J ends, which lost 1 base and 5 bases, there was a span of 14 bases. Germline loops: CDR1 ENHRY, CDR2 SYGVKD. The sequenced material came from PBMCs or T cells enriched from blood (not recorded which). The receptor's source is a man aged 30-40 years who had recovered from COVID-19. The gene calls are TRBV10-3 and TRBJ1-1; perhaps TRBD1 as D (5 bases). The CDR3 DNA follows: TGTGCCATCAGTGAGTTCACTCCCGGGGGGACTGAAGCTTTCTTT. It codes for CAISEFTPGGTEAFF.